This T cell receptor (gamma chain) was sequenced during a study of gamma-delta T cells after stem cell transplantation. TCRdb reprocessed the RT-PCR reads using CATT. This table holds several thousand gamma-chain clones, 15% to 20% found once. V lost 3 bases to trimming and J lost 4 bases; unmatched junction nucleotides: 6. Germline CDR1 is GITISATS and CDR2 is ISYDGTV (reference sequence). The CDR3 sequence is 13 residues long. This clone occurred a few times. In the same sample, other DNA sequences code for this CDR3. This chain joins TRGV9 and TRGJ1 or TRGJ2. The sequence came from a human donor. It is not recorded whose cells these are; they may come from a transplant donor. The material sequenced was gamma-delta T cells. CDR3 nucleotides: TGTGCCTTGTGGGAGCCTAACTATTATAAGAAACTCTTT. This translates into CALWEPNYYKKLF.